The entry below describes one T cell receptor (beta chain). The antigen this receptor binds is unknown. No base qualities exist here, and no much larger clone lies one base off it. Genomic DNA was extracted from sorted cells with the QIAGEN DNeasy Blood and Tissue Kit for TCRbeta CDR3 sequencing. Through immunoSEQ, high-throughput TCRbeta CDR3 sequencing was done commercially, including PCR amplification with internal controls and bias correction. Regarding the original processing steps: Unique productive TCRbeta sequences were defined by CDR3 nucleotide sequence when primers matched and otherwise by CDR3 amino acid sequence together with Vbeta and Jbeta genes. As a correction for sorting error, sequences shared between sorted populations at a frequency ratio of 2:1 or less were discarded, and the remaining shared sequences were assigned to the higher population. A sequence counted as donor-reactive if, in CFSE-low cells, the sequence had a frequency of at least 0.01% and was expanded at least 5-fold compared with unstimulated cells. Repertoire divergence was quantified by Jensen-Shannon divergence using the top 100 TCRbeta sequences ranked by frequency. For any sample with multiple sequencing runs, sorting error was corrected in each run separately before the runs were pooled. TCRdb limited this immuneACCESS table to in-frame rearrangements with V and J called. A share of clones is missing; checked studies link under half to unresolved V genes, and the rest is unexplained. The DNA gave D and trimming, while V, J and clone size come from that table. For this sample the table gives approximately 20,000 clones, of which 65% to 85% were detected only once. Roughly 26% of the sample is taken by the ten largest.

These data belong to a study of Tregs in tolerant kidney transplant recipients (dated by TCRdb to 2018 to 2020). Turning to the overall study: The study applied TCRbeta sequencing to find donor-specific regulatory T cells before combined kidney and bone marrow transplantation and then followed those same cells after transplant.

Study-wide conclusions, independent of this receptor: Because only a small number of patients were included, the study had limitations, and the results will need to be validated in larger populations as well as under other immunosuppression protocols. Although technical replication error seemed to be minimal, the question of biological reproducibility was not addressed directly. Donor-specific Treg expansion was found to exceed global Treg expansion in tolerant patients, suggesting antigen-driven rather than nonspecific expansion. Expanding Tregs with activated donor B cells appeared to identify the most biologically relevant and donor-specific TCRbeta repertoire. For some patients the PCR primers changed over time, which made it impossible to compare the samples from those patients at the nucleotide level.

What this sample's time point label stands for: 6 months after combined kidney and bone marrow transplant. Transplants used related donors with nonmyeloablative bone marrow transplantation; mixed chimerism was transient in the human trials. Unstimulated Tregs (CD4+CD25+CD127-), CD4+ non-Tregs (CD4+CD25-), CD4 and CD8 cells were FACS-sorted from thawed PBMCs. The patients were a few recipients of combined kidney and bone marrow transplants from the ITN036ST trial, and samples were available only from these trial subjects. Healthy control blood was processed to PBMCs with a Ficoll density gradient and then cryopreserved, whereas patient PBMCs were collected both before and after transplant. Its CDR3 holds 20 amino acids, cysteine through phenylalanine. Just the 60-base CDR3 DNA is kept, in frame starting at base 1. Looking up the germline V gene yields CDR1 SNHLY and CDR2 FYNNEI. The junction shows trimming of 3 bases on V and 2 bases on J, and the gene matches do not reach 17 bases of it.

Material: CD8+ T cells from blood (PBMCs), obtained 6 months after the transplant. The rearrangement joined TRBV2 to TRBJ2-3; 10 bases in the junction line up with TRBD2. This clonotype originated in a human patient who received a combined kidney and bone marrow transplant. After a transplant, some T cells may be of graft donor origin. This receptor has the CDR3 CASSDELAGEYGHATDTQYF. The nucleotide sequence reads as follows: TGTGCCAGCAGTGATGAGCTAGCGGGAGAGTATGGGCACGCCACAGATACGCAGTATTTT.